The T cell receptor beta chain described here comes from a study of blood T cells in healthy people across ages. Germline values: CDR1 SGHTA, CDR2 FQGNSA. The CDR3 has 17 amino acids. Deletions cut 1 base from V and 3 bases from J, with 15 bases between. On this clonotype itself: What it recognizes is unknown.

Alongside a J-beta primer mix, a sample-barcoded 5' primer served in a second PCR lasting roughly 6 to 12 cycles. TCRdb recomputed calls from the 5' RACE reads with MiXCR, one row per CDR3 protein. The table shows 650,000 to 1,000,000 distinct CDR3 sequences, with about 37% occurring only once. General study points: Aged donors had fewer naive CD4+ cells and lower diversity than long-lived donors.

This rearrangement joins TRBV7-2 to TRBJ2-2; TRBD2 might be the D (6 bases). The sequence was collected from a man aged 18 to 35 in good health. Sequenced material: blood. In DNA form, the CDR3 reads TGTGCCAGCAGCTTAGATTGGCTAGCGTGGGACACCGGGGAGCTGTTTTTT. It is translated as CASSLDWLAWDTGELFF.